This is a list of T cell receptor beta chains from one sample in a study of blood T cells in healthy people across ages. In TCRdb, the 5' RACE reads were re-called with MiXCR into one record per CDR3 protein. The repertoire holds approximately 1,000,000 distinct CDR3 sequences, less than 50% seen once, with over 15% in the top ten. Sequences were obtained from blood. All receptors derive from a woman aged 60-70 years in good health. Each CDR3 is given with its conserved first and last residue. D genes are given only for firm matches. Clone size appears in some rows only: once, few, many, or a class for an expanded clone.

TRBD1	TRBV27	TRBJ2-7	few	CASSPIGTGDYEQYF	TGTGCCAGCAGTCCAATAGGGACAGGAGACTACGAGCAGTACTTC
NA	TRBV29-1	TRBJ2-1	NA	CSGLQTANEQFF	TGCAGCGGACTACAGACGGCTAATGAGCAGTTCTTC
TRBD1	TRBV12-3/TRBV12-4	TRBJ2-7	many	CASSLGTGRFEQYF	TGTGCCAGCAGCCTGGGGACAGGGAGGTTCGAGCAGTACTTC
NA	TRBV7-9	TRBJ1-4	NA	CASSLVNSEKLFF	TGTGCCAGCAGCTTAGTAAACAGTGAAAAACTGTTTTTT
NA	TRBV4-1	TRBJ1-4	NA	CASSQDLAAGGGEKLFF	TGCGCCAGCAGCCAAGATCTGGCAGCCGGGGGCGGTGAAAAACTGTTTTTT
TRBD1	TRBV5-6	TRBJ2-5	NA	CASSLVGQAETQYF	TGTGCCAGCAGCTTGGTGGGACAGGCGGAGACCCAGTACTTC
NA	TRBV6-1	TRBJ2-7	once	CASSPLPNPLQNYEQYF	TGTGCCAGCAGTCCACTACCCAACCCCTTACAGAACTACGAGCAGTACTTC
TRBD2	TRBV6-2/TRBV6-3	TRBJ2-3	few	CASSSPTSGSDTQYF	TGTGCCAGCAGTTCCCCGACTAGCGGGAGCGATACGCAGTATTTT
NA	TRBV5-1	TRBJ2-6	NA	CASSLTGTVSGANVLTF	TGCGCCAGCAGCTTGACAGGGACCGTCTCTGGGGCCAACGTCCTGACTTTC
NA	TRBV11-2	TRBJ2-3	few	CASSLDVRGRSTDTQYF	TGTGCCAGCAGCTTAGATGTCCGGGGACGGAGCACAGATACGCAGTATTTT
NA	TRBV3-1	TRBJ2-4	NA	CASSPRLRLAKNIQYF	TGTGCCAGCAGCCCTCGACTACGACTAGCCAAAAACATTCAGTACTTC
TRBD2	TRBV2	TRBJ2-3	NA	CASRQTSRRTDTQYF	TGTGCCAGCCGACAGACTAGCAGACGCACAGATACGCAGTATTTT
NA	TRBV12-5	TRBJ2-1	once	CASAQYNEQFF	TGTGCTAGTGCCCAATACAATGAGCAGTTCTTC
TRBD2	TRBV6-5	TRBJ2-1	NA	CASSYPKLAGVPNEQFF	TGTGCCAGCAGTTACCCGAAACTAGCGGGAGTTCCGAATGAGCAGTTCTTC
NA	TRBV25-1	TRBJ1-1	NA	CASSDPTGPYTEAFF	TGTGCCAGCAGTGACCCCACAGGGCCTTACACTGAAGCTTTCTTT